Detailed here is one T cell receptor beta chain. The data derive from a study of blood T cell repertoires in COVID-19. Overall study context: Acute and convalescent COVID-19 samples came from the United States, Italy and Spain. PBMCs, B-cell-depleted T cells, or T cells provided the cDNA or gDNA that made up the material.

Authors' methods: Quantification of nucleated cells was approximated via reference gene primer amplification. Clones were read by immunoSEQ multiplex PCR, and TCRdb kept only the in-frame ones, dropping some. The D gene and trimming were derived from the DNA, and the V and J assignments and clone size from that table. The sample yields about 210,000 clones, about 89% seen once. Sequenced sample: peripheral blood. This TCR came from a woman aged 40 to 50 with acute or convalescent COVID-19.

The CDR3 nucleotides are TGTGCCAGCAGCCTCCGGGGGGTCCAGGACACTGAAGCTTTCTTT. Protein sequence: CASSLRGVQDTEAFF. The chain joins TRBV11-1 to TRBJ1-1, with D perhaps TRBD1 (5 bases). The V and J ends lost 5 bases and 3 bases respectively, with 16 bases between them. Germline V gives CDR1 SGHAT, CDR2 FQDESV (reference sequence). This CDR3 has 15 amino acids. Full variable domain (missing parts from reference TRBV11-1 and TRBJ1-1): EAEVAQSPRYKITEKSQAVAFWCDPISGHATLYWYRQILGQGPELLVQFQDESVVDDSQLPKDRFSAERLKGVDSTLKIQPAELGDSAMYLCASSLRGVQDTEAFFGQGTRLTVV.